This TCR beta chain was documented in a study of OX40 agonist ivuxolimab in advanced cancers. Study at large: The dose-escalation group included hepatocellular carcinoma, melanoma, renal cell carcinoma and head and neck cancer.

This CDR3 has 14 amino acids. CDR1 is SGHDN and CDR2 is FVKESK in the germline V gene. Trimming removed 4 bases from V and 0 bases from J; junction bases left unmatched: 0. Overall study findings and caveats: CD4+ and CD8+ blood T cells expanded clonally by week 6 at 0.1 to 3.0 mg/kg. The work left the antigen specificity of expanded peripheral T cells undetermined.

Regarding this clone: Antigen specificity is unknown.

Clones were read by immunoSEQ multiplex PCR, and TCRdb kept only the in-frame ones, dropping some. The sample includes fewer than 80,000 clones, 65% to 90% seen only once; the top ten take around 0.7%. Here the sequenced sample was CD4+ or CD8+ T cells sorted from blood, taken in a trial of the OX40 agonist ivuxolimab. The TCR was taken from an adult with an advanced solid tumor such as melanoma, head and neck, liver or kidney cancer. This rearrangement joins TRBV14 to TRBJ1-2; TRBD1 matches at 9 bases. CDR3 nucleotide sequence: TGTGCCAGCAGCCGGGACAGGGCTAACTATGGCTACACCTTC. This gives the protein CASSRDRANYGYTF.